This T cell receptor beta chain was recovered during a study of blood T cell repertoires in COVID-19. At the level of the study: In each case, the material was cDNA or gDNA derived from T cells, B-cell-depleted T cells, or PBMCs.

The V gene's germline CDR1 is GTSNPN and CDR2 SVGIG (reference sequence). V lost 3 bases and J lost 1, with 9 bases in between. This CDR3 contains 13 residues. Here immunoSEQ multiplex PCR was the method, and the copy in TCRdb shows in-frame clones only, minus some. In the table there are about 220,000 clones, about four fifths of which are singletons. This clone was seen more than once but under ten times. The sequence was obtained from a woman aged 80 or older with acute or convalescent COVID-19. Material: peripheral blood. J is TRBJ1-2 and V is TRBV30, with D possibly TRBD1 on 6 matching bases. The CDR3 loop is CAWRTGGNYGYTF. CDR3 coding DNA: TGTGCCTGGAGGACAGGTGGTAACTATGGCTACACCTTC.